There are many counts of the clone carrying this T cell receptor beta chain. TCRdb re-called the 5' RACE reads through MiXCR, storing one row per CDR3 protein. The table has some 150,000 distinct CDR3 sequences, around 4% seen once; the top ten hold under 1.5%. This specimen belongs to a study of human T cells and chemical hapten exposure. Trimming at V came to 6 bases and at J to 6 bases, leaving 5 bases not matched to a gene. This CDR3 spans 15 amino acids. Unfractionated whole blood was the source from which total RNA was extracted. The receptor was derived from a female donor in good health. The chain recombines TRBV12-3 or TRBV12-4 with TRBJ2-1; 13 bases map to TRBD2. The CDR3 sequence is CASSTTSGGANEQFF. The DNA of the CDR3 is TGTGCCAGCAGCACCACTAGCGGGGGGGCCAATGAGCAGTTCTTC.